This TCR beta chain was observed in a study of Siglec-9 on CD8 T cells in melanoma. Points on this clone: Its antigen is not known.

The V gene lost 5 bases and the J gene lost 0 bases, with 10 bases spanning the gap. CDR3 length: 14 amino acids. Germline V gives CDR1 LNHNV, CDR2 YYDKDF (reference sequence). Sequenced by immunoSEQ multiplex PCR; TCRdb stores in-frame clones only, minus some. The sample contains approximately 35,000 clones, roughly 84% of which appear only once. The study's findings and limits: Siglec-9 reportedly marks and regulates an effector memory CD8+ T-cell subset apparently accumulating in melanoma tumors.

Sequencing used Siglec-9- CD8+ T cells sorted from blood. The TCR originated in a human donor in good health. The V gene is TRBV15, the J gene TRBJ1-1; D gene ambiguous. The CDR3 loop is CATSSREMNTEAFF. As DNA, the CDR3 is TGTGCCACCAGCTCCCGGGAGATGAACACTGAAGCTTTCTTT.